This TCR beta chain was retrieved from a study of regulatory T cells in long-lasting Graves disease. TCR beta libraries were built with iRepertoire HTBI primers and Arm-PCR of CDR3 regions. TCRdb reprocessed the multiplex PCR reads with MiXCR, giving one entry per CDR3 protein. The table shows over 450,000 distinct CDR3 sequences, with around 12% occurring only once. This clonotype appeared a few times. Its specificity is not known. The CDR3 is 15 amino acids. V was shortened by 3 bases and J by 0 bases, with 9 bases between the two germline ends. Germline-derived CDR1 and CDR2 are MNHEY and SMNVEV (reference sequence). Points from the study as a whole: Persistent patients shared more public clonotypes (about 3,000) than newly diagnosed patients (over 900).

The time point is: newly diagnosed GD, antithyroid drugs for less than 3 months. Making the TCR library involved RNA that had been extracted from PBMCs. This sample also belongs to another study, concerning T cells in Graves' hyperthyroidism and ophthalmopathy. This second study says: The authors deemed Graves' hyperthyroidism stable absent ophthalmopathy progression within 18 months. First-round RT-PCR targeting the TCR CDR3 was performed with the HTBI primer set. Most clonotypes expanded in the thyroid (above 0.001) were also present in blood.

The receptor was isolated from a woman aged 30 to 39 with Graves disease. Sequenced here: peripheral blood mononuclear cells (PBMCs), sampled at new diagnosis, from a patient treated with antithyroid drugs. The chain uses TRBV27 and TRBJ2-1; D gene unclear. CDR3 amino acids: CASSLGKSSYNEQFF. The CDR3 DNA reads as TGTGCCAGCAGTTTGGGGAAGAGCTCCTACAATGAGCAGTTCTTC.